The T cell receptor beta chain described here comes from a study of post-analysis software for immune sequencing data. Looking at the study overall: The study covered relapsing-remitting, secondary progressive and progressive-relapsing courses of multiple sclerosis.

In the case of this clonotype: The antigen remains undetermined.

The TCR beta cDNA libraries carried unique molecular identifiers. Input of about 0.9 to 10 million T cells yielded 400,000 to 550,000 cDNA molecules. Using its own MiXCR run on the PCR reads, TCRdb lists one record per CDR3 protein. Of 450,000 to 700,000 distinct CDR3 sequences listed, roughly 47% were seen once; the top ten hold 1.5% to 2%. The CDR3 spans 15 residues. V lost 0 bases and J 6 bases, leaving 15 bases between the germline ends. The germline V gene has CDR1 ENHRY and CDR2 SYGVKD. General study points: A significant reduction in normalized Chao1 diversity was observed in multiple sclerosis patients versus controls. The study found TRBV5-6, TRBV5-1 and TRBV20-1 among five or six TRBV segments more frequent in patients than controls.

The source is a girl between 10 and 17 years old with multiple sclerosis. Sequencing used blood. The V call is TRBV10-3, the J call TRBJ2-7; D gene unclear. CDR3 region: CAISESPRSPGEQYF. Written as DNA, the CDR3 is TGTGCCATCAGTGAGTCCCCGAGGTCCCCTGGCGAGCAGTACTTC.